The clone carrying this TCR beta chain turned up a few times. Only in-frame clones appear in the TCRdb table, and some are missing; sequencing was by immunoSEQ multiplex PCR. Here the sample spans 150,000 to 200,000 clones, 60% to 80% being singletons. The entry originates in a study of blood T cell repertoires in COVID-19. Whole-study context: The United States, Italy and Spain provided the acute and convalescent COVID-19 samples.

Germline lookup yields CDR1 MNHEY and CDR2 SMNVEV (reference sequence). Trimming cost V 2 bases and J 1 base, with 3 bases left between them. This CDR3 spans 13 amino acids. V gene TRBV27 combines with J gene TRBJ1-5; D is unclear. The sample was peripheral blood. This sequence originates from a man aged 60-69 years with active or convalescent COVID-19. In nucleotides, the CDR3 is TGTGCCAGCAGTTTACAGAGCAATCAGCCCCAGCATTTT. It specifies CASSLQSNQPQHF.